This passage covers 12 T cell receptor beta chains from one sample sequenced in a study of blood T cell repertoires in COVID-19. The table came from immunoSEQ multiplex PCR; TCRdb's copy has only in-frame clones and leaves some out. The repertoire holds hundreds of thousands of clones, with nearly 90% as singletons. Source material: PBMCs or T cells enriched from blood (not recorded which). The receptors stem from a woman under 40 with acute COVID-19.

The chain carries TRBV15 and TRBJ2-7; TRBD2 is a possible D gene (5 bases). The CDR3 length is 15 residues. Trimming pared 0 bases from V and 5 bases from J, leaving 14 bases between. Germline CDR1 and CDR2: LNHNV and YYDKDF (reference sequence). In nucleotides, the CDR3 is TGTGCCACCAGCAGAGAATTTACGGGATTCCACGAGCAGTACTTC. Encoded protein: CATSREFTGFHEQYF. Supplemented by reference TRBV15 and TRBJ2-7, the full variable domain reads DAMVIQNPRYQVTQFGKPVTLSCSQTLNHNVMYWYQQKSSQAPKLLFHYYDKDFNNEADTPDNFQSRRPNTSFCFLDIRSPGLGDTAMYLCATSREFTGFHEQYFGPGTRLTVT.

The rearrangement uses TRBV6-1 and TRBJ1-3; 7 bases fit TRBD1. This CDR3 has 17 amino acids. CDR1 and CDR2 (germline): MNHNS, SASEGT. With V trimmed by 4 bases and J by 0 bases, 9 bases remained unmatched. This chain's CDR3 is CASSGSTGAFSGNTIYF. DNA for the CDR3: TGTGCCAGCAGTGGCTCTACAGGGGCCTTCTCTGGAAACACCATATATTTT.

The CDR3 nucleotides are TGTGCCAGCAGCGTAATTGCGGGGCCTAGCACAGATACGCAGTATTTT. Translation: CASSVIAGPSTDTQYF. This rearrangement joins TRBV9 to TRBJ2-3, with D perhaps matching TRBD2 (6 bases). V lost 1 base, J lost 0 bases, and 12 bases lay in between. The CDR3 contains 16 residues. The V gene's germline CDR1 is SGDLS and CDR2 YYNGEE. Looking up the rest from reference TRBV9 and TRBJ2-3 gives the full variable domain: DSGVTQTPKHLITATGQRVTLRCSPRSGDLSVYWYQQSLDQGLQFLIQYYNGEERAKGNILERFSAQQFPDLHSELNLSSLELGDSALYFCASSVIAGPSTDTQYFGPGTRLTVL.

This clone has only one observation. CDR3 coding DNA: TGTGCCACCAGTGATGGGGGACAGGTTGGGGCCGGGGAGCTGTTTTTT. This sequence encodes CATSDGGQVGAGELFF. The rearrangement joins TRBV24-1 to TRBJ2-2, with 8 bases aligning to TRBD1. Trimming removed 3 bases from V and 6 bases from J; junction bases left unmatched: 8. The CDR3 runs to 16 residues. Germline V lookup: CDR1 KGHDR, CDR2 SFDVKD.

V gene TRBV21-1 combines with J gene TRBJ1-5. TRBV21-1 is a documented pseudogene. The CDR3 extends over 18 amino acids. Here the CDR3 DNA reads TGTGCCAGCACCCCGGGAGTCTTCCCCAGAGATAGCAATCAGCCCCAGCATTTT. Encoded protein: CASTPGVFPRDSNQPQHF.

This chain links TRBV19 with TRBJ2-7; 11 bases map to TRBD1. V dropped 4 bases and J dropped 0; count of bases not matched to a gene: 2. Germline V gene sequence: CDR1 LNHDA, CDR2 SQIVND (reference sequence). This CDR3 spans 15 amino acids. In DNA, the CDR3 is TGTGCCAGTAGTAAGGGACAGGGGGTCTCCTACGAGCAGTACTTC. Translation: CASSKGQGVSYEQYF.

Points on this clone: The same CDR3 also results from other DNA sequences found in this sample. The CDR3: CASSFTGNTEAFF. The CDR3 DNA sequence: TGTGCCAGCAGTTTTACAGGGAACACTGAAGCTTTCTTT. This sequence joins TRBV27 and TRBJ1-1; D might be TRBD1 (5 bases). The CDR3 contains 13 residues. Germline assignment: CDR1 MNHEY and CDR2 SMNVEV (reference sequence). The V end was cut by 3 bases, the J end by 1 base, with 6 bases between.

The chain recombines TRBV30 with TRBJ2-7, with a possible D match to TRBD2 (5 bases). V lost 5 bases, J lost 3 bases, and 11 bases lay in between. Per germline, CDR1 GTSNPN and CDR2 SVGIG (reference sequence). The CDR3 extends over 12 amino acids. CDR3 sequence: CAWSLGSYEQYF. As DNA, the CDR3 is TGTGCCTGGTCACTAGGTAGCTACGAGCAGTACTTC.

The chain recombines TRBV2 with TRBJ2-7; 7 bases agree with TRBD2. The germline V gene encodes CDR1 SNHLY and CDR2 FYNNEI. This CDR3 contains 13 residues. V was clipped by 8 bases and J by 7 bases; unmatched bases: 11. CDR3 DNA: TGTGCCAGCGGGACTATCCCCTCTCCGGAGCAGTACTTC. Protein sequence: CASGTIPSPEQYF.

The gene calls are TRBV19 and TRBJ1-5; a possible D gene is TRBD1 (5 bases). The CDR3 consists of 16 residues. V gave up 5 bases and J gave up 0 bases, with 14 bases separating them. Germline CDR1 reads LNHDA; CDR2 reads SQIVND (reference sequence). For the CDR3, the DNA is TGTGCCAGTAGTCCACAAGACAGTTATAGCAATCAGCCCCAGCATTTT. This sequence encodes CASSPQDSYSNQPQHF.

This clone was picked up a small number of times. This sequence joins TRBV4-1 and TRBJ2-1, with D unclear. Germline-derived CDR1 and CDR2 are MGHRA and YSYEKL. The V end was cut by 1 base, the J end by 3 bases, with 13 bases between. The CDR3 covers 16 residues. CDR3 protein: CASSQVRLLIYNEQFF. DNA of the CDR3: TGCGCCAGCAGCCAAGTAAGACTCCTAATCTACAATGAGCAGTTCTTC.

The CDR3 nucleotides read TGTGCCAGTAGTGTCTCTCCGGGACAGGTCCATGTTGACACCTTC. Amino acids: CASSVSPGQVHVDTF. The chain uses TRBV19 and TRBJ1-2, with 8 bases lining up with TRBD1. This CDR3 is 15 amino acids long. J gave up 12 bases and V 5 bases, and 17 bases lay outside the gene matches. The V gene's germline CDR1 is LNHDA and CDR2 SQIVND (reference sequence).